Shown below are 13 T cell receptor beta chains from a single sample sequenced in a study of blood T cells in healthy people across ages. Then a second PCR, running about 7 to 11 cycles, was carried out with a sample-barcoded 5' primer and a J-beta primer mix. Using its own MiXCR run on the 5' RACE reads, TCRdb lists one record per CDR3 protein. The sample holds 540,000 or so distinct CDR3 sequences, 27% seen once. Material: blood. The origin of the receptors is a woman in her seventies in good health.

This clonotype was detected a few times. The chain links TRBV6-6 to TRBJ2-5; D remains ambiguous. The last part of the DNA fits TRBJ2-1 better; the J call may be wrong. The CDR3 is 12 residues long. From germline, CDR1 is MNHNY and CDR2 SVGAGI (reference sequence). The CDR3 reads CASPLAVNEQFF. The CDR3, as DNA: TGTGCCAGCCCACTCGCTGTCAATGAGCAGTTCTTC.

This clonotype was counted only a few times. The genes are TRBV6-5 and TRBJ1-6; 9 positions match TRBD1. This CDR3 is built from 15 residues. Germline V gene lookup returns CDR1 MNHEY and CDR2 SVGAGI. J lost 10 bases, V lost 7 bases, and 11 bases had no gene match. CDR3 nucleotide sequence: TGTGCCAGCAACCCACAGGGGGCGCGGAACTCACCCCTCCACTTT. This encodes CASNPQGARNSPLHF.

A few counts support this clonotype. This chain links TRBV7-2 with TRBJ2-6; 11 nucleotides align to TRBD2. The length of the CDR3 is 19 residues. The germline CDR1 and CDR2 sequences are SGHTA and FQGNSA. Trimming took 1 base from V and 2 from J; bases not matched to a gene: 7. This chain's CDR3 is CASSLVPGLAEPGANVLTF. In DNA, the CDR3 is TGTGCCAGCAGCTTAGTTCCGGGACTAGCGGAACCTGGGGCCAACGTCCTGACTTTC.

The chain joins TRBV12-3 or TRBV12-4 to TRBJ1-2; TRBD1 matches 7 bases. The CDR3 spans 15 residues. Losses at the gene ends were 5 bases for V and 6 bases for J; bases not matched to a gene: 12. CDR3 nucleotides: TGTGCCAGCAGTCCAGGGGGGGGCAGGGGAGATGGCTACACCTTC. Protein product: CASSPGGGRGDGYTF.

This clonotype was counted a few times. The chain recombines TRBV9 with TRBJ2-5, with D maybe TRBD1 (5 bases). Trimming took 1 base from V and 4 from J, leaving 11 bases between them. The CDR3 sequence is 14 residues long. In germline, CDR1 is SGDLS, CDR2 YYNGEE. The CDR3 spells CASSVQLGAETQYF. CDR3 DNA sequence: TGTGCCAGCAGCGTACAGCTAGGGGCAGAGACCCAGTACTTC.

This rearrangement joins TRBV11-3 to TRBJ2-7; tentatively, D is TRBD1 or TRBD2 (5 bases each). This CDR3 region has 17 residues. Germline CDR1 reads SGHNT; CDR2 reads YENEEA. Between the trimmed V and J ends, which lost 1 base and 2 bases, there was a span of 18 bases. CDR3 nucleotides: TGTGCCAGCAGCTTAGGGGGGTTCGGAGAAGATACCTACGAGCAGTACTTC. It is translated as CASSLGGFGEDTYEQYF.

The rearrangement links TRBV9 to TRBJ1-2; D not resolved. The length of the CDR3 is 13 residues. V was cut by 3 bases and J by 6 bases, with 12 bases left in between. Germline V gene data show CDR1 as SGDLS and CDR2 as YYNGEE. As DNA, the CDR3 is TGTGCCAGCAGCGCCCACAGAGACGATGGCTACACCTTC. Amino acids: CASSAHRDDGYTF. Full variable domain (remainder filled in from reference TRBV9 and TRBJ1-2): DSGVTQTPKHLITATGQRVTLRCSPRSGDLSVYWYQQSLDQGLQFLIQYYNGEERAKGNILERFSAQQFPDLHSELNLSSLELGDSALYFCASSAHRDDGYTFGSGTRLTVV.

Many counts were recorded for this clonotype. The J gene is TRBJ2-6, the V gene TRBV7-9; D possibly uses TRBD1 or TRBD2 (5 bases each). CDR1 is SEHNR and CDR2 is FQNEAQ in the germline V gene (reference sequence). V gave up 3 bases and J gave up 1 base, with 13 bases separating them. The CDR3 spans 17 residues. Here the CDR3 reads CASSFPGPVSGANVLTF. In DNA, the CDR3 is TGTGCCAGCAGCTTCCCGGGGCCCGTTTCTGGGGCCAACGTCCTGACTTTC.

The sample holds a few counts of this clonotype. This chain links TRBV5-5 with TRBJ1-2, with 9 positions matching TRBD1. The V and J ends lost 3 bases and 5 bases, in that order; junction bases with no gene match: 5. The CDR3 has 14 amino acids. Germline V CDR1 and CDR2: SGHKS, YYEKEE (reference sequence). The CDR3 DNA follows: TGTGCCAGCAGCTGGGACAGGGTGGGGTATGGCTACACCTTC. This sequence encodes CASSWDRVGYGYTF.

This clonotype appeared a few times. The chain links TRBV7-2 to TRBJ1-5; D is unresolved. With 2 bases removed from V and 13 bases from J, the gap between germline ends came to 12 bases. CDR3 length: 12 residues. Germline CDR1 reads SGHTA; CDR2 reads FQGNSA. CDR3 protein: CASSLLGGKQHF. DNA of the CDR3: TGTGCCAGCAGCTTACTCGGAGGTAAGCAGCATTTT.

The CDR3 is CASSQELVGRTGFYGYTF. The CDR3 nucleotides are TGCGCCAGCAGCCAAGAATTGGTAGGACGGACGGGATTTTATGGCTACACCTTC. The rearrangement links TRBV4-3 to TRBJ1-2; D is ambiguous. With 0 bases removed from V and 5 bases from J, the gap between germline ends came to 22 bases. Germline V gene data show CDR1 as LGHNA and CDR2 as YSLEER. This CDR3 contains 18 residues.

V gene TRBV5-1 combines with J gene TRBJ2-5; weak D call: TRBD1 (6 bases). V shed 1 base and J shed 4 bases, with 17 bases lying between them. There are 16 residues in the CDR3. Looked up from germline, CDR1 is SGHRS and CDR2 is YFSETQ. The CDR3 spells CASSLLTTGSGETQYF. DNA of the CDR3: TGCGCCAGCAGCTTGTTAACCACAGGGTCCGGAGAGACCCAGTACTTC.

The gene calls are TRBV20-1 and TRBJ1-1; 7 nucleotides agree with TRBD1. Germline CDR1 is DFQATT and CDR2 is SNEGSKA (reference sequence). This CDR3 is built from 14 residues. Here the CDR3 DNA reads TGCAGACCCTCGGGACAGACCATGAACACTGAAGCTTTCTTT. Amino acid sequence: CRPSGQTMNTEAFF.